A selection of T cell receptor beta chains follows, all from one sample in a study of blood T cells in healthy people across ages. TCRdb reanalysed the 5' RACE reads using MiXCR and keeps one entry per CDR3 protein. The data hold about 1.5 million distinct CDR3 sequences, with 35% to 45% observed a single time. Sequenced material: blood. Receptors were obtained from a woman aged 18-29 years in good health. Each CDR3 is given with its conserved first and last residue. Each record gives: D gene, clone size, J gene, V gene, CDR3 protein, CDR3 DNA. The D gene is left open where the match is weak. Rows may omit the clone size; those that give it use once, few, many or a size class.

-,-,TRBJ1-2,TRBV30,CAWRWGARGYTF,TGTGCCTGGAGATGGGGGGCGAGGGGCTACACCTTC
-,few,TRBJ2-5,TRBV5-1,CASSAPRETQYF,TGCGCCAGCAGCGCCCCCAGAGAGACCCAGTACTTC
-,-,TRBJ2-4,TRBV7-9,CASGLADTDIQYF,TGTGCCAGCGGCTTAGCCGACACGGACATTCAGTACTTC
-,-,TRBJ1-2,TRBV29-1,CSVERQDYGYTF,TGCAGCGTTGAGAGACAGGACTATGGCTACACCTTC
TRBD2,-,TRBJ2-3,TRBV20-1,CSAAGVLDTQYF,TGCAGTGCAGCGGGAGTTTTAGATACGCAGTATTTT
-,-,TRBJ2-3,TRBV3-1,CASSQEKARWSTDTQYF,TGTGCCAGCAGCCAAGAAAAGGCCAGGTGGTCCACAGATACGCAGTATTTT
-,many,TRBJ1-1,TRBV29-1,CSGLRADTEAFF,TGCAGCGGCCTTCGGGCGGACACTGAAGCTTTCTTT
-,few,TRBJ1-5,TRBV20-1,CSANLGGARNQPQHF,TGCAGTGCTAACTTAGGGGGGGCGAGGAATCAGCCCCAGCATTTT
-,-,TRBJ1-5,TRBV4-1,CASSPHRDRNQPQHF,TGCGCCAGCAGCCCCCACAGAGACCGAAATCAGCCCCAGCATTTT
-,-,TRBJ2-5,TRBV6-5,CASSTTATKWGTQYF,TGTGCCAGCAGTACGACAGCTACCAAATGGGGGACCCAGTACTTC
TRBD2,-,TRBJ2-1,TRBV20-1,CSASEPTSGRWNEQFF,TGCAGTGCTAGCGAACCTACTAGCGGGAGGTGGAATGAGCAGTTCTTC
TRBD2,-,TRBJ2-1,TRBV25-1,CASSDSLAGGYNEQFF,TGTGCCAGCAGTGATAGCCTAGCGGGAGGATACAATGAGCAGTTCTTC
TRBD1,-,TRBJ2-7,TRBV9,CASSVGTGGFYEQYF,TGTGCCAGCAGCGTAGGGACAGGGGGATTCTACGAGCAGTACTTC
TRBD1,few,TRBJ1-4,TRBV6-5,CASSHDRGRGEKLFF,TGTGCCAGCAGTCACGACAGGGGGCGAGGTGAAAAACTGTTTTTT
-,many,TRBJ2-3,TRBV12-3/TRBV12-4,CASSPGTHVEPTDTQYF,TGTGCCAGCAGTCCCGGGACACATGTCGAACCCACAGATACGCAGTATTTT
-,-,TRBJ2-1,TRBV4-3,CASSQGLYNEKQFF,TGCGCCAGCAGCCAAGGGCTATACAATGAAAAGCAGTTCTTC
TRBD2,-,TRBJ2-7,TRBV6-2/TRBV6-3,CASSYSSGIALSHEQYF,TGTGCCAGCAGTTACTCTAGCGGGATAGCCCTGTCCCACGAGCAGTACTTC
TRBD1,-,TRBJ2-1,TRBV4-1,CASSPRVLSRQGSHEQFF,TGCGCCAGCAGCCCACGAGTGCTTTCGAGACAGGGATCCCATGAGCAGTTCTTC
TRBD1,few,TRBJ1-1,TRBV4-3,CASSREPGTGSTAFF,TGCGCCAGCAGCCGAGAACCTGGGACAGGGAGTACTGCTTTCTTT
TRBD2,-,TRBJ2-7,TRBV5-5,CASSLIGLAGASFEQYF,TGTGCCAGCAGCCTCATCGGACTAGCGGGGGCTAGCTTCGAGCAGTACTTC
-,-,TRBJ2-3,TRBV12-3/TRBV12-4,CASTLVKDTQYF,TGTGCCAGCACCCTGGTGAAAGATACGCAGTATTTT
-,few,TRBJ1-2,TRBV12-3/TRBV12-4,CASSLKRGMGGYTF,TGTGCCAGCAGTTTGAAACGGGGAATGGGTGGCTACACCTTC
-,-,TRBJ1-3,TRBV4-1,CASSQDREQGPPGNTIYF,TGCGCCAGCAGCCAAGACAGGGAACAGGGACCCCCTGGAAACACCATATATTTT
-,-,TRBJ1-4,TRBV6-1,CASSETGREKLFF,TGTGCCAGCAGTGAAACGGGGCGGGAAAAACTGTTTTTT
TRBD2,few,TRBJ2-5,TRBV6-6,CATSTSGVETQYF,TGTGCCACCTCGACTAGCGGGGTAGAGACCCAGTACTTC
-,-,TRBJ1-2,TRBV18,CASSPVVSDDGYTF,TGTGCCAGCTCACCGGTAGTCTCCGACGATGGCTACACCTTC
TRBD2,many,TRBJ2-5,TRBV4-2,CASSQDGGLAGQETQYF,TGTGCCAGCAGCCAAGATGGGGGACTAGCGGGCCAAGAGACCCAGTACTTC